These 19 T cell receptor beta chains came from one sample sequenced in a study of shared clonotypes between healthy human individuals. Profiled with immunoSEQ multiplex PCR; TCRdb holds only in-frame clones, not every one. Here the sample spans millions of clones, 90% to 95% being singletons. The sequenced sample consisted of naive CD4+ T cells sorted from blood. Subset meaning: CD45RA+ positively selected. These receptors were obtained from a man aged 18 to 30 in good health.

In nucleotides, the CDR3 is TGTGCCACCAGCTCCCGAGGGGACTTGCCCTATGGCTACACCTTC. Translated: CATSSRGDLPYGYTF. This chain uses TRBV15 with TRBJ1-2; D may be TRBD1 (5 bases). The CDR3 is 15 amino acids. Germline V lookup: CDR1 LNHNV, CDR2 YYDKDF (reference sequence). Between the trimmed V and J ends, which lost 5 bases and 4 bases, there was a span of 17 bases.

The genes are TRBV19 and TRBJ1-4, with 9 nucleotides matching TRBD1. The CDR3 sequence is 15 residues long. Germline V CDR1 and CDR2: LNHDA, SQIVND (reference sequence). V trimming: 5 bases; J trimming: 7 bases; junction bases outside the gene matches: 8. The CDR3 loop reads CASSSTDRGGEKLFF. In DNA form, the CDR3 reads TGTGCCAGTAGTTCCACCGACAGGGGGGGTGAAAAACTGTTTTTT.

The rearrangement uses TRBV5-4 and TRBJ2-7; D possibly corresponds to TRBD1 (6 bases). Germline V gene sequence: CDR1 SGHNT, CDR2 YYREEE (reference sequence). V was clipped by 0 bases and J by 1 base, with 23 bases between them. This CDR3 is 19 amino acids long. The CDR3 nucleotides read TGTGCCAGCAGCTTGGGGCCTCCTTATAACAGGGTTGGATCCTACGAGCAGTACTTC. It codes for CASSLGPPYNRVGSYEQYF.

The J gene is TRBJ2-1, the V gene TRBV25-1; D may correspond to TRBD1 or TRBD2 (5 bases each). The CDR3 is 14 residues long. V lost 6 bases and J 4 bases, leaving 13 bases between the germline ends. Germline CDR1 MGHDK, CDR2 SYGVNS. The CDR3 nucleotides read TGTGCCAGCAGCCGGGACCCCCTATACAATGAGCAGTTCTTC. Translation: CASSRDPLYNEQFF.

Regarding this clone: Other DNA sequences in this sample translate to the same CDR3. V usage is TRBV7-2 and J usage is TRBJ2-7; D gene uncertain. Germline values: CDR1 SGHTA, CDR2 FQGNSA. The CDR3 has 13 residues. With 1 base removed from V and 3 bases from J, the gap between germline ends came to 7 bases. CDR3 DNA sequence: TGTGCCAGCAGCTTAGGTATCCGCTACGAGCAGTACTTC. Its translation: CASSLGIRYEQYF.

The rearrangement links TRBV11-2 to TRBJ2-7, with D possibly TRBD1 on 6 matching bases. The CDR3 runs 14 residues. The germline V gene encodes CDR1 SGHAT and CDR2 FQNNGV. V lost 5 bases and J lost 4, with 15 bases in between. CDR3 amino acids: CASSLQSQGYEQYF. The DNA of the CDR3 is TGTGCCAGCAGCCTTCAATCCCAGGGGTACGAGCAGTACTTC.

The J gene is TRBJ2-3, the V gene TRBV7-8; D might be TRBD2 (5 bases). The germline V gene has CDR1 SGHVS and CDR2 FQNEAQ. CDR3 length equals 14 residues. Trimming removed 5 bases at V and 6 bases at J, with 15 bases between. The DNA for the CDR3 is TGTGCCAGCAGCGCCGGGATGGGTTTGGATACGCAGTATTTT. Encoded protein: CASSAGMGLDTQYF. The full variable domain, in which reference TRBV7-8 and TRBJ2-3 provide the parts outside the CDR3, is GAGVSQSPRYKVAKRGQDVALRCDPISGHVSLFWYQQALGQGPEFLTYFQNEAQLDKSGLPSDRFFAERPEGSVSTLKIQRTQQEDSAVYLCASSAGMGLDTQYFGPGTRLTVL.

This clone has only one observation. V is TRBV5-6 and J is TRBJ1-2; D is undetermined. V lost 4 bases, J lost 8 bases, and 9 bases lay in between. The germline V gene encodes CDR1 SGHDT and CDR2 YYEEEE. The CDR3 spans 11 residues. Written as DNA, the CDR3 is TGTGCCAGCAGCCTAATGGGGGGCTACACCTTC. Its translation: CASSLMGGYTF.

The CDR3 protein is CATSRISSGRVETDTQYF. As DNA, the CDR3 is TGTGCCACCAGCAGGATTTCTAGCGGGAGAGTGGAGACAGATACGCAGTATTTT. The chain carries TRBV15 and TRBJ2-3; the match to TRBD2 covers 10 bases. V dropped 3 bases and J dropped 3; count of bases not matched to a gene: 12. Germline assignment: CDR1 LNHNV and CDR2 YYDKDF (reference sequence). The CDR3 sequence is 18 residues long.

The chain links TRBV28 to TRBJ1-2; D is possibly TRBD1 (6 bases). In germline, CDR1 is MDHEN, CDR2 SYDVKM. This CDR3 comprises 14 residues. V gave up 1 base and J gave up 8 bases, with 14 bases separating them. The CDR3 nucleotides read TGTGCCAGCAGTTTATCCCGGACAGAGGGGGGCTACACCTTC. Translating it yields CASSLSRTEGGYTF.

This clone was seen just once. This sequence joins TRBV5-1 and TRBJ1-5; 10 bases fit TRBD1. The CDR3 totals 16 residues. CDR1 is SGHRS, CDR2 YFSETQ, per germline. V lost 3 bases, J lost 3 bases, and 6 bases stayed unmatched. This chain's CDR3 is CASSSGTGDYNQPQHF. CDR3 DNA sequence: TGCGCCAGCAGCTCCGGGACAGGGGACTACAATCAGCCCCAGCATTTT. Together with reference TRBV5-1 and TRBJ1-5, the CDR3 gives the full variable domain: KAGVTQTPRYLIKTRGQQVTLSCSPISGHRSVSWYQQTPGQGLQFLFEYFSETQRNKGNFPGRFSGRQFSNSRSEMNVSTLELGDSALYLCASSSGTGDYNQPQHFGDGTRLSIL.

In DNA, the CDR3 is TGTGCCAGCTCACCAGTCGGAACAATTGCCCAGAACACTGAAGCTTTCTTT. The encoded protein is CASSPVGTIAQNTEAFF. The V gene is TRBV18, the J gene TRBJ1-1; D is unresolved. V lost 2 bases and J 1 base, leaving 17 bases between the germline ends. Looked up from germline, CDR1 is KGHSH and CDR2 is LQKENI. CDR3 size: 17 residues.

This clone was recorded only once. The chain combines TRBV2 with TRBJ2-3, with D unclear. In germline, CDR1 is SNHLY, CDR2 FYNNEI. CDR3 size: 13 residues. V dropped 3 bases and J dropped 1 base, with 5 bases sitting between them. The CDR3 region is CASSDDRTDTQYF. DNA of the CDR3: TGTGCCAGCAGTGACGACCGCACAGATACGCAGTATTTT.

The chain has TRBV11-2 and TRBJ2-5; D possibly matches TRBD1 or TRBD2 (5 bases each). CDR1 is SGHAT and CDR2 is FQNNGV in the germline V gene. The CDR3 contains 16 residues. Trimming stripped 1 base from V and 1 base from J, with 13 bases between. CDR3 DNA sequence: TGTGCCAGCAGCTTAGTACGGGACCCCCTCCAAGAGACCCAGTACTTC. It specifies CASSLVRDPLQETQYF.

The chain recombines TRBV5-1 with TRBJ2-3; 9 bases agree with TRBD2. The CDR3 totals 16 residues. V dropped 3 bases and J dropped 0; count of bases not matched to a gene: 5. CDR1 SGHRS and CDR2 YFSETQ come from the germline V gene. The CDR3 loop is CASSSPSGVSTDTQYF. The CDR3 DNA reads TGCGCCAGCAGCTCCCCTAGCGGGGTTAGCACAGATACGCAGTATTTT.

V usage is TRBV5-1 and J usage is TRBJ2-1; TRBD2 matches 8 bases. Germline V gene sequence: CDR1 SGHRS, CDR2 YFSETQ. V trimming: 1 base; J trimming: 5 bases; junction bases outside the gene matches: 8. This CDR3 comprises 16 residues. The CDR3 region has the DNA TGCGCCAGCAGCTTGATAGGGACTAGAGGGAACAATGAGCAGTTCTTC. Protein product: CASSLIGTRGNNEQFF. Full variable domain (remainder filled in from reference TRBV5-1 and TRBJ2-1): KAGVTQTPRYLIKTRGQQVTLSCSPISGHRSVSWYQQTPGQGLQFLFEYFSETQRNKGNFPGRFSGRQFSNSRSEMNVSTLELGDSALYLCASSLIGTRGNNEQFFGPGTRLTVL.

J is TRBJ1-1 and V is TRBV29-1; D remains ambiguous. V dropped 4 bases and J dropped 1 base, with 7 bases sitting between them. This CDR3 region has 12 residues. Germline V lookup: CDR1 SQVTM, CDR2 ANQGSEA. The CDR3 loop is CSVVQRNTEAFF. CDR3 bases: TGCAGCGTTGTACAGCGGAACACTGAAGCTTTCTTT.

CDR3 sequence: CASSLRTLDTGELFF. In DNA form, the CDR3 reads TGTGCCAGCAGTTTACGAACCCTAGACACCGGGGAGCTGTTTTTT. This chain joins TRBV28 and TRBJ2-2; D not resolved. V was pared by 2 bases and J by 3 bases, with 10 bases between. The CDR3 is made up of 15 amino acids. Germline values: CDR1 MDHEN, CDR2 SYDVKM.

Details on this clone: Within the sample, other DNA sequences also encode this same CDR3. CDR3 sequence reads: CASSMGGSSYEQYF. CDR3 in DNA: TGTGCCAGTAGTATGGGAGGGAGCTCCTACGAGCAGTACTTC. The chain recombines TRBV19 with TRBJ2-7; 7 bases line up with TRBD2. Germline V lookup: CDR1 LNHDA, CDR2 SQIVND (reference sequence). This CDR3 has 14 residues. J was trimmed by 0 bases and V by 3 bases; bases with no gene match: 2.